The next 13 T cell receptor beta chains were all read from a single sample in a study of T cell responses to AZD1222 COVID-19 vaccine. The method was immunoSEQ multiplex PCR; TCRdb's version includes in-frame clones alone and lacks a portion of them. The sample lists 150,000 to 200,000 clones, around 90% occurring once. Material: peripheral blood, obtained on day 0 of AZD1222 vaccination. These receptors came from an adult in good health.

J is TRBJ2-2 and V is TRBV4-1; maybe TRBD2 (6 bases). V lost 5 bases to trimming and J lost 5 bases, with 21 bases between them. Germline values: CDR1 MGHRA, CDR2 YSYEKL. The CDR3 runs 17 residues. The CDR3 here is CASSFWGSGRGTGELFF. The CDR3, as DNA: TGCGCCAGCAGCTTTTGGGGCAGCGGGCGCGGGACCGGGGAGCTGTTTTTT.

The rearrangement links TRBV2 to TRBJ2-1, with D uncertain. The V end lost 6 bases, the J end lost 3 bases, and 6 bases lay between the germline ends. The CDR3 has 12 amino acids. CDR1 is SNHLY, CDR2 FYNNEI, per germline. CDR3 protein: CASRPSYNEQFF. CDR3 in DNA: TGTGCCAGCAGGCCCAGCTACAATGAGCAGTTCTTC.

This chain uses TRBV5-1 with TRBJ2-7, with TRBD2 identical over 14 bases. V shed 2 bases and J 7 bases; nucleotides not matched to a gene: 5. The germline V gene encodes CDR1 SGHRS and CDR2 YFSETQ. The CDR3 is 15 residues long. CDR3 loop: CASSFGTSGSFEQYF. The CDR3 DNA follows: TGCGCCAGCAGCTTCGGGACTAGCGGGAGTTTTGAGCAGTACTTC.

The chain joins TRBV14 to TRBJ1-2; 9 nucleotides align to TRBD1. With V trimmed by 4 bases and J by 2 bases, 5 bases remained unmatched. The CDR3 has 15 amino acids. CDR1 and CDR2 from the germline V gene are SGHDN and FVKESK. The CDR3 nucleotides are TGTGCCAGCAGCCCCTGGACAGGGGTAAACTATGGCTACACCTTC. Amino acids: CASSPWTGVNYGYTF.

The rearrangement joins TRBV30 to TRBJ1-2, with D maybe TRBD1 (6 bases). Looked up from germline, CDR1 is GTSNPN and CDR2 is SVGIG (reference sequence). This CDR3 comprises 15 residues. V was cut by 2 bases and J by 8 bases, with 21 bases left in between. The CDR3 bases are TGTGCCTGGAGTTTCTCCCGACAGGCTACCGAGGGCTACACCTTC. Protein sequence: CAWSFSRQATEGYTF.

The chain carries TRBV10-3 and TRBJ1-1, with D perhaps TRBD1 (6 bases). The V end was cut by 2 bases, the J end by 2 bases, with 12 bases between. In germline, CDR1 is ENHRY, CDR2 SYGVKD. CDR3 size: 15 residues. The CDR3 nucleotides are TGTGCCATCAGTGAGAAGGGACACCTTAACACTGAAGCTTTCTTT. The encoded protein is CAISEKGHLNTEAFF.

This clone occurred once. V usage is TRBV2 and J usage is TRBJ2-4; the D is unclear. Trimming took 6 bases from V and 15 from J, leaving 21 bases between them. The CDR3 has 13 residues. Germline V gene data show CDR1 as SNHLY and CDR2 as FYNNEI. CDR3 loop: CASRAARSVHGYF. DNA for the CDR3: TGTGCCAGCAGGGCGGCCAGGTCGGTACATGGGTACTTC.

This chain joins TRBV7-3 and TRBJ1-2, with D perhaps TRBD1 (5 bases). CDR1 and CDR2 from the germline V gene are SGHTA and FQGTGA. The CDR3 loop spans 17 amino acids. Trimming shortened V by 6 bases and J by 7 bases, and 27 bases separated the two germline ends. CDR3: CASRAPRDGRFDVGYTF. The DNA for the CDR3 is TGTGCCAGCAGGGCCCCCCGGGACGGACGATTTGATGTTGGCTACACCTTC.

CDR3: CASRGQRITDTQYF. As DNA, the CDR3 is TGTGCCAGCAGAGGACAGAGGATCACAGATACGCAGTATTTT. The chain uses TRBV9 and TRBJ2-3, with D perhaps matching TRBD1 (6 bases). This CDR3 has 14 amino acids. Germline V gene data show CDR1 as SGDLS and CDR2 as YYNGEE. V lost 5 bases and J lost 2, with 12 bases in between.

The DNA for the CDR3 is TGTGCCAGTAGTCGGAACTATGGCTACACCTTC. It is translated as CASSRNYGYTF. The gene calls are TRBV19 and TRBJ1-2; D gene ambiguous. The V and J ends lost 5 bases and 2 bases respectively, with 3 bases between them. The CDR3 contains 11 residues. Germline-derived CDR1 and CDR2 are LNHDA and SQIVND (reference sequence).

The chain uses TRBV5-1 and TRBJ2-3; D gene unclear. The V gene lost 2 bases and the J gene lost 6 bases, with 7 bases spanning the gap. Germline V gene lookup returns CDR1 SGHRS and CDR2 YFSETQ. The CDR3 is 12 amino acids. The CDR3 DNA is TGCGCCAGCAGCTTCCCCGCCGATACGCAGTATTTT. This gives the protein CASSFPADTQYF.

The J gene is TRBJ2-5, the V gene TRBV18; 8 bases line up with TRBD2. With 3 bases clipped from V and 7 bases from J, the junction kept 4 bases outside the gene matches. The length of the CDR3 is 13 residues. CDR1 is KGHSH and CDR2 is LQKENI in the germline V gene. The CDR3 loop reads CASSPGREGTQYF. Here the CDR3 DNA reads TGTGCCAGCTCACCGGGACGGGAGGGGACCCAGTACTTC.

This CDR3 reads CASTEGVVPLHF. The DNA for the CDR3 is TGTGCCAGTACCGAGGGGGTCGTACCCCTCCACTTT. V gene TRBV19 combines with J gene TRBJ1-6, with a possible D match to TRBD1 (6 bases). This CDR3 spans 12 amino acids. Germline V lookup: CDR1 LNHDA, CDR2 SQIVND (reference sequence). Trimming stripped 7 bases from V and 12 bases from J, with 13 bases between.